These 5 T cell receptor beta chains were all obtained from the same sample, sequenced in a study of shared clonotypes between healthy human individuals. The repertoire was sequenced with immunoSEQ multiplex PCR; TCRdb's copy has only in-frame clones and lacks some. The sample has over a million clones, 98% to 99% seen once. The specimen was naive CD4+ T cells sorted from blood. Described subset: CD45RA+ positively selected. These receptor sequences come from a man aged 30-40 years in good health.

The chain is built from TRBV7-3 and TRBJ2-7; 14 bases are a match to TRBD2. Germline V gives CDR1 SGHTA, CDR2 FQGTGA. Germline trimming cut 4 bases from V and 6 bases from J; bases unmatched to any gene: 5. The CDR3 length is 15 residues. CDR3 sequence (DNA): TGTGCCAGCAGCTCGGGACTAGCGGGAGTGAGCGAGCAGTACTTC. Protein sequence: CASSSGLAGVSEQYF.

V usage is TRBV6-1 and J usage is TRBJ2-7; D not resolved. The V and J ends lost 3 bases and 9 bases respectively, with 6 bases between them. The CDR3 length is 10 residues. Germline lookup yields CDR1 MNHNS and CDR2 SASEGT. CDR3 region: CASSDLGQYF. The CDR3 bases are TGTGCCAGCAGTGACTTGGGGCAGTACTTC.

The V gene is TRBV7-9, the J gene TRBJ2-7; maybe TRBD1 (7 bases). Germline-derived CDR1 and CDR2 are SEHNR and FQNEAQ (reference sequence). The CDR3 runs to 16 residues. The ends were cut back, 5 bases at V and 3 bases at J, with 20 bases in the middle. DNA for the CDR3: TGTGCCAGCAGCATACCCCAGGGGGGACACAGCTACGAGCAGTACTTC. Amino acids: CASSIPQGGHSYEQYF.

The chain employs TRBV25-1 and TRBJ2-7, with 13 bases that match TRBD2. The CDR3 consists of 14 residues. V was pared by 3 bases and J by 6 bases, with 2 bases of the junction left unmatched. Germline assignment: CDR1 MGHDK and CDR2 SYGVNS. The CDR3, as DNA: TGTGCCAGCAGTGACGGACTAGCGGGAGTCGAGCAGTACTTC. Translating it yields CASSDGLAGVEQYF.

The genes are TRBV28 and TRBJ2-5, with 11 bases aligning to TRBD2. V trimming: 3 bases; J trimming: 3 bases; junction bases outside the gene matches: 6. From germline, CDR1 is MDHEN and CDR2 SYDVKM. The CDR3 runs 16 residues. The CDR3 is CASSFPSLAGEETQYF. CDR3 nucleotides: TGTGCCAGCAGTTTCCCCTCACTAGCGGGAGAAGAGACCCAGTACTTC. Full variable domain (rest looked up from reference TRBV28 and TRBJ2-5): DVKVTQSSRYLVKRTGEKVFLECVQDMDHENMFWYRQDPGLGLRLIYFSYDVKMKEKGDIPEGYSVSREKKERFSLILESASTNQTSMYLCASSFPSLAGEETQYFGPGTRLLVL.